This entry is about one T cell receptor (beta chain). Germline V lookup: CDR1 SEHNR, CDR2 FQNEAQ (reference sequence). V trimming: 1 base; J trimming: 8 bases; junction bases outside the gene matches: 0. CDR3 length: 12 residues. The data are from a study of early T cells in non-severe SARS-CoV-2 infection. TCRdb processed the 5' RACE reads anew with MiXCR; each CDR3 protein has one entry. Of approximately 65,000 distinct CDR3 sequences listed, 13% were seen once; the top ten hold 4% to 5%. The sequence came from an adult who was a healthcare worker with PCR-confirmed SARS-CoV-2 infection or an uninfected control (not recorded which). The gene calls are TRBV7-9 and TRBJ1-1, with 8 nucleotides matching TRBD1. Sequenced material: whole blood. CDR3 DNA: TGTGCCAGCAGCTTAGGACAGGGGGAAGCTTTCTTT. It is translated as CASSLGQGEAFF.